The clone carrying this TCR beta chain has a count of ten or more. Time point of the sample: patch test 2, 6 weeks after DPC sensitization. Treatment meaning: therapeutic diphenylcyclopropenone sensitization with weekly scalp DPC. This record belongs to a study of human T cells and chemical hapten exposure. Germline V gene lookup returns CDR1 KGHSH and CDR2 LQKENI. This CDR3 is 18 amino acids long. V lost 2 bases to trimming and J lost 6 bases, with 23 bases between them. MiXCR, run by TCRdb on the RACE reads, gives a single entry per CDR3 protein. This sample yields 70,000 to 95,000 distinct CDR3 sequences, of which 6.5% to 8% are seen a single time; around 1.3% belongs to the top ten.

Sample: whole blood, taken in connection with sensitization to the hapten diphenylcyclopropenone (DPC). The receptor was isolated from a woman aged 25 to 45 with alopecia areata. Some clones in this sample may be carry-over from other donors' samples. This chain joins TRBV18 and TRBJ1-5; D remains unclear. The DNA of the CDR3 is TGTGCCAGCTCACCAATTCGTGTCCAGGATCGAGTGAGTCAGCCCCAGCATTTT. Translated: CASSPIRVQDRVSQPQHF.